This T cell receptor (beta chain) emerged from a study of graft-versus-host responses after intestinal transplantation. Across the study: Once they had received anti-thymocyte globulin induction, all recipients took tacrolimus and steroids for about 3 years. Study-wide findings and caveats: Early HvG declines after transplant were associated with peak circulating GvH clone levels. In recipient marrow, GvH clones were found, and some appeared first in ileum or blood. High graft-versus-host to host-versus-graft clonal ratios were found in allografts of patients who had graft-donor T cell macrochimerism.

Trimming shortened V by 4 bases and J by 1 base, and 11 bases separated the two germline ends. The CDR3 runs 14 residues. Germline CDR1 SGHRS, CDR2 YFSETQ. This clone was seen a few times. Its antigen remains unknown. Profiling relied on immunoSEQ multiplex PCR, and the TCRdb table lists in-frame clones only, not all of them. The sample holds roughly 93,000 clones, about 93% seen once. The rearrangement uses TRBV5-1 and TRBJ1-1; a possible D gene is TRBD1 (6 bases). The TCR sequence derives from a human donor who received an intestinal transplant. Sample: unstimulated CD8+ T cells sorted from spleen or lymph node cells, taken before intestinal transplant. As DNA, the CDR3 is TGCGCCAGCAGCCCCCGGACAGAGAACACTGAAGCTTTCTTT. Its translation: CASSPRTENTEAFF.